This is a list of T cell receptor beta chains from one sample in a study of blood T cell repertoires in COVID-19. Method: immunoSEQ multiplex PCR; TCRdb's copy keeps in-frame clones and lacks some. Seen here are about 240,000 clones, approximately 83% observed once, and the top ten hold about 3.8%. The sample was PBMCs or T cells enriched from blood (not recorded which). Receptors were obtained from a middle-aged woman who had been exposed to COVID-19. CDR3s include the opening cysteine and the closing phenylalanine or tryptophan. The D gene is left open where the match is weak. Not all rows give a size; the values are once, few, many and, for expanded clones, a class.

TRBD1 TRBJ2-7 TRBV7-8 few TGTGCCAGCAGCTGGGTGACAGGGACGTACGAGCAGTACTTC CASSWVTGTYEQYF
. TRBJ1-5 TRBV7-6 . TGTGCCAGCAGCTTAGTTGGGGGCCGAAGCAATCAGCCCCAGCATTTT CASSLVGGRSNQPQHF
TRBD1 TRBJ1-2 TRBV6-5 . TGTGCCAGCATCAAACCGGGACAGAACTATGGCTACACCTTC CASIKPGQNYGYTF
TRBD1 TRBJ1-1 TRBV19 . TGTGCCAGTAGGGGGACAGGGGATGGTGGTCGGACTGAAGCTTTCTTT CASRGTGDGGRTEAFF
. TRBJ1-2 TRBV19 . TGTGCCAGTACCCCCTCAGTGGAGGGTGGCTACACCTTC CASTPSVEGGYTF
. TRBJ2-5 TRBV11-2 . TGTGCCAGCAGCTTAGTTATAGGGGTAGAGGAGACCCAGTACTTC CASSLVIGVEETQYF
. TRBJ2-5 TRBV5-6 . TGTGCCAGCACGAGCTTAGTAGAGACCCAGTACTTC CASTSLVETQYF
TRBD1 TRBJ1-1 TRBV14 . TGTGCCAGCAGCCAAGATCATACAGGGGGGGAGGCTTTCTTT CASSQDHTGGEAFF
. TRBJ1-4 TRBV30 . TGTGCCTGGTATGGTAAGGACACAGCAACTAATGAAAAACTGTTTTTT CAWYGKDTATNEKLFF
. TRBJ1-2 TRBV19 . TGTGCCAGTAAGGTGGGGCAGGGCGGGGAACACTATGGCTACACCTTC CASKVGQGGEHYGYTF
TRBD1 TRBJ2-7 TRBV6-7 . TGTGCCAGCAGGACAGGGGGTTCCTACGAGCAGTACTTC CASRTGGSYEQYF
. TRBJ2-5 TRBV2 . TGTGCCAGCAGCGTAATGCCAGGGGCGGCTCAAGAGACCCAGTACTTC CASSVMPGAAQETQYF
TRBD1 TRBJ1-2 TRBV4-2 . TGTGCCAGCAGCCCGACAGGGGACGTTAACTATGGCTACACCTTC CASSPTGDVNYGYTF
. TRBJ1-6 TRBV6-5 . TGTGCCAGCAGTTTTTCAGGATTTGATAATTCACCCCTCCACTTT CASSFSGFDNSPLHF
. TRBJ1-2 TRBV12-3/TRBV12-4 . TGTGCCAGCAGTCTACAGGGTGAGGGCTACACCTTC CASSLQGEGYTF
. TRBJ1-1 TRBV5-1 . TGCGCCAGCAGCCCCGCGTGGGGAGACACTGAAGCTTTCTTT CASSPAWGDTEAFF
TRBD1 TRBJ1-4 TRBV7-8 . TGTGCCAGCAACCTGTCGGGCAGGGGGCGTGAAAAACTGTTTTTT CASNLSGRGREKLFF
. TRBJ1-1 TRBV5-1 . TGCGCCAGCAGCTTGGGCGGGGAGTACACTGAAGCTTTCTTT CASSLGGEYTEAFF
. TRBJ1-6 TRBV3-1/TRBV3-2 . TGTGCCAGCAGCCAAACCCCAGGACTCTATAATTCACCCCTCCACTTT CASSQTPGLYNSPLHF
. TRBJ2-2 TRBV9 once TGTGCCAGCAGCGTAAGGGATCGGGTGGCGGGTAGCACCGGGGAGCTGTTTTTT CASSVRDRVAGSTGELFF
. TRBJ2-7 TRBV6-5 few TGTGCCAGCAGTTACTCGACACACGACACCGCCTACGAGCAGTACTTC CASSYSTHDTAYEQYF
TRBD2 TRBJ2-7 TRBV28 . TGTGCCAGCCTGACTAGCGGGGGGCTGGGGCGCGAGCAGTACTTC CASLTSGGLGREQYF
. TRBJ2-1 TRBV7-9 few TGTGCCAGCAGCTTAGGTTCGGGGTTCTACAATGAGCAGTTCTTC CASSLGSGFYNEQFF
TRBD1 TRBJ1-5 TRBV30 once TGTGCCTATGACAGGGGCAATCAGCCCCAGCATTTT CAYDRGNQPQHF